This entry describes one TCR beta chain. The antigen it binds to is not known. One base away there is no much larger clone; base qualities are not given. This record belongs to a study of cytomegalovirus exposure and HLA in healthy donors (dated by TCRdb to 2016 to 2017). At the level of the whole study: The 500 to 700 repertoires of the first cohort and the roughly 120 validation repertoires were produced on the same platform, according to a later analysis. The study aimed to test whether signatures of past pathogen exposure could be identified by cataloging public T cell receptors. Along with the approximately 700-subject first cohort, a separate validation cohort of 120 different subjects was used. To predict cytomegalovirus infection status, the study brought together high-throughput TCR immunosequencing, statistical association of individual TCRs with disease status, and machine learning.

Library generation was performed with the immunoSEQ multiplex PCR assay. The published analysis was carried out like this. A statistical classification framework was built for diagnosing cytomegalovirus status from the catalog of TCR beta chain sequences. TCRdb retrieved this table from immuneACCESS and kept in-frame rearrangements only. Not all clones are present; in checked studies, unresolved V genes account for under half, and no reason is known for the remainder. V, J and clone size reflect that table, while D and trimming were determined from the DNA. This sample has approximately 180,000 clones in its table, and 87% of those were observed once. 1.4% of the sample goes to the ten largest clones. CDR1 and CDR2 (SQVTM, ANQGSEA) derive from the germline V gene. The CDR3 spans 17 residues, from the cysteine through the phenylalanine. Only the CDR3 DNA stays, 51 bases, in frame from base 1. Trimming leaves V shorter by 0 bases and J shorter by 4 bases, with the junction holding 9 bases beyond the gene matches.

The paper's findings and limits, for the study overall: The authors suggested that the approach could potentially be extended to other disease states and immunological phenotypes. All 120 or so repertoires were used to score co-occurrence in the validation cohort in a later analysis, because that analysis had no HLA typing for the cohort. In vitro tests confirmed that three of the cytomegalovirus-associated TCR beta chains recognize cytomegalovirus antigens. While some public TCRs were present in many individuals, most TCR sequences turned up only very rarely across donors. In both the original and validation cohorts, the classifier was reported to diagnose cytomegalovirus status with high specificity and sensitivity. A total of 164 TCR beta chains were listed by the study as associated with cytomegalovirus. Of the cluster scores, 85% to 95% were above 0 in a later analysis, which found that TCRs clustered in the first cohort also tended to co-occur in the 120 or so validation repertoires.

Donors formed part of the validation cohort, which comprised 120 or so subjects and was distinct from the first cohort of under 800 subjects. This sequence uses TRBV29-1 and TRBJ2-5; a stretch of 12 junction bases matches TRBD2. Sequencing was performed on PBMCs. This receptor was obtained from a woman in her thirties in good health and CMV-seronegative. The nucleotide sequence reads TGCAGCGTTGAAGATCTGGCTAGCGGGGGGGAGAGAGAGACCCAGTACTTC. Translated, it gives CSVEDLASGGERETQYF.